This T cell receptor beta chain was obtained from a study of blood T cell repertoires in COVID-19. Whole-study context: The United States, Italy and Spain provided the acute and convalescent COVID-19 samples. PBMCs, B-cell-depleted T cells, or T cells provided the cDNA or gDNA that made up the material.

Seattle cases were enrolled at active infection and followed longitudinally. Per the authors' pipeline: Using reference gene primer amplification, nucleated cell counts were estimated. The assay was immunoSEQ multiplex PCR, and TCRdb's table has in-frame clones only and misses some. That table is the source of V, J and clone size, and D and trimming were worked out from the DNA. The sample contains around 23,000 clones, approximately 72% of which appear only once. Germline V gene lookup returns CDR1 SNHLY and CDR2 FYNNEI. V dropped 11 bases and J dropped 3 bases, with 14 bases sitting between them. The length of the CDR3 is 12 residues.

The chain links TRBV2 to TRBJ2-7, with a weak D call TRBD1 (5 bases). Material: peripheral blood. The clonotype comes from a man aged 45 to 65 with COVID-19, enrolled during active disease. In DNA, the CDR3 is TGTGCCCAAAGTAGCCAGGGCTACGAGCAGTACTTC. Translation: CAQSSQGYEQYF.